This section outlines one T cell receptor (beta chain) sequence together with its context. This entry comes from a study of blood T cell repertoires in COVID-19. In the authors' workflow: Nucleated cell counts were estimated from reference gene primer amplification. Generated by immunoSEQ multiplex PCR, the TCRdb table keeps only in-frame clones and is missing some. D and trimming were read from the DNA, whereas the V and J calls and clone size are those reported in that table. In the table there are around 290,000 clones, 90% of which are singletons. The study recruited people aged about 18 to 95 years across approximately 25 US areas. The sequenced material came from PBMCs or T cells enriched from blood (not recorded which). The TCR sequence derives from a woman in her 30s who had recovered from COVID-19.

CDR3 sequence: CASSYSYSLNEKLFF. CDR3 DNA sequence: TGTGCCAGCAGTTACTCTTATAGTCTTAATGAAAAACTGTTTTTT. V is TRBV6-5 and J is TRBJ1-4; D not resolved. CDR3 size: 15 residues. V was shortened by 0 bases and J by 4 bases, with 9 bases between the two germline ends. Germline assignment: CDR1 MNHEY and CDR2 SVGAGI.